Sequencing of this TCR beta chain was carried out in a study of control samples from healthy donors and cancer patients. Germline CDR1 is SEHNR and CDR2 is FQNEAQ (reference sequence). This CDR3 is 16 amino acids long. V was shortened by 1 base and J by 0 bases, with 12 bases between the two germline ends. Generated by immunoSEQ multiplex PCR, the TCRdb table keeps only in-frame clones and is missing some. Of 150,000 to 200,000 clones listed, 85% to 90% are singletons. The chain uses TRBV7-9 and TRBJ1-1; no firm D call. This sequence originates from a woman between 50 and 59 years old in good health. The source material was blood. The CDR3: CASSLGHRLVNTEAFF. The CDR3 DNA reads TGTGCCAGCAGCTTAGGGCATAGACTAGTGAACACTGAAGCTTTCTTT. The whole variable domain, filled in from reference TRBV7-9 and TRBJ1-1, reads DTGVSQNPRHKITKRGQNVTFRCDPISEHNRLYWYRQTLGQGPEFLTYFQNEAQLEKSRLLSDRFSAERPKGSFSTLEIQRTEQGDSAMYLCASSLGHRLVNTEAFFGQGTRLTVV.